The 10 T cell receptor beta chains presented below share a single source sample, sequenced in a study of shared clonotypes between healthy human individuals. Data came from immunoSEQ multiplex PCR; TCRdb stores just in-frame clones and leaves some out. The table lists some 530,000 clones, around 80% of them singletons. The sequenced material came from PBMCs. These receptors were taken from a woman between 35 and 50 years old in good health. Some clones in this sample may be carry-over from other donors' samples.

V usage is TRBV2 and J usage is TRBJ2-3, with 10 bases fitting TRBD2. The CDR3 runs to 17 residues. With 6 bases clipped from V and 5 bases from J, the junction kept 14 bases outside the gene matches. The V gene's germline CDR1 is SNHLY and CDR2 FYNNEI. CDR3 coding DNA: TGTGCCAGCAGGCCCGGGAGCGGGAGGGCCCAGGGAGATACGCAGTATTTT. Amino acid sequence: CASRPGSGRAQGDTQYF.

Here the CDR3 reads CASSTGPYEQYF. The CDR3 DNA is TGTGCCAGCAGTACAGGCCCCTACGAGCAGTACTTC. The chain uses TRBV28 and TRBJ2-7; the D gene is possibly TRBD1 (5 bases). V lost 5 bases to trimming and J lost 2 bases, with 7 bases between them. Germline CDR1 reads MDHEN; CDR2 reads SYDVKM. The CDR3 is 12 residues long. Drawing the rest from reference TRBV28 and TRBJ2-7, the complete variable domain is DVKVTQSSRYLVKRTGEKVFLECVQDMDHENMFWYRQDPGLGLRLIYFSYDVKMKEKGDIPEGYSVSREKKERFSLILESASTNQTSMYLCASSTGPYEQYFGPGTRLTVT.

The rearrangement uses TRBV7-8 and TRBJ2-1; 7 positions match TRBD2. The length of the CDR3 is 16 residues. The J segment lost 4 bases and the V segment lost 5 bases, leaving 11 bases of the junction unmatched. Per germline, CDR1 SGHVS and CDR2 FQNEAQ. CDR3 nucleotide sequence: TGTGCCAGCAGCCCATTCGGGCGGGAGAGTTACAATGAGCAGTTCTTC. Protein sequence: CASSPFGRESYNEQFF.

The chain recombines TRBV28 with TRBJ2-7; 9 nucleotides match TRBD1. Germline lookup yields CDR1 MDHEN and CDR2 SYDVKM. J gave up 0 bases and V 4 bases, and 13 bases lay outside the gene matches. This CDR3 is 18 amino acids long. The CDR3 DNA follows: TGTGCCAGCAGTTCCCCGGGACAGGGATTCAGATTCTCCTACGAGCAGTACTTC. Translated, it gives CASSSPGQGFRFSYEQYF.

The CDR3 DNA reads TGTGCCATCAGTCCGGACAGGATCTATGGCTACACCTTC. Translation: CAISPDRIYGYTF. The chain carries TRBV10-3 and TRBJ1-2; 7 nucleotides align to TRBD1. This CDR3 comprises 13 residues. V lost 5 bases, J lost 4 bases, and 4 bases stayed unmatched. Per the germline V gene, CDR1 is ENHRY and CDR2 is SYGVKD.

This chain connects TRBV5-4 to TRBJ2-7, with TRBD1 as a possible D gene (5 bases). This CDR3 is 13 amino acids long. Deletions cut 0 bases from V and 4 bases from J, with 8 bases between. Germline V CDR1 and CDR2: SGHNT, YYREEE (reference sequence). CDR3 sequence (DNA): TGTGCCAGCAGCTTGGAGCAGGGATACGAGCAGTACTTC. Translation: CASSLEQGYEQYF.

V gene TRBV7-2 combines with J gene TRBJ2-1, with 9 positions matching TRBD2. The CDR3 runs 16 residues. Germline loops: CDR1 SGHTA, CDR2 FQGNSA. V shed 2 bases, J shed 4 bases, and the junction held 6 bases outside the gene matches. In DNA, the CDR3 is TGTGCCAGCAGCTTATTCGTGACTAGCGGTTACAATGAGCAGTTCTTC. This codes for CASSLFVTSGYNEQFF.

Turning to this clone: A much larger clone is a single base away; this may be a read error. The V gene is TRBV4-2, the J gene TRBJ2-2; D is undetermined. This CDR3 has 12 residues. Germline V CDR1 and CDR2: LGHNA, YNFKEQ. Trimming pared 5 bases from V and 3 bases from J, leaving 4 bases between. The DNA for the CDR3 is TGTGCCAGCAGCTACCACACCGGGGAGCTGTTTTTT. Translated, it gives CASSYHTGELFF.

The V gene is TRBV27, the J gene TRBJ2-7, with D unclear. V was trimmed by 5 bases and J by 2 bases, leaving 16 bases between them. The CDR3 is 15 residues long. Germline lookup yields CDR1 MNHEY and CDR2 SMNVEV (reference sequence). The DNA for the CDR3 is TGTGCCAGCAGTGCAACCCCAGGTTACCCCTACGAGCAGTACTTC. It yields the protein CASSATPGYPYEQYF.

The chain combines TRBV6-5 with TRBJ1-3; perhaps TRBD1 as D (5 bases). Trimming left V 6 bases short and J 4 bases short, with 13 bases between. Per the germline V gene, CDR1 is MNHEY and CDR2 is SVGAGI. The CDR3 runs to 14 residues. CDR3 protein: CASRSDSGGNTIYF. In nucleotides, the CDR3 is TGTGCCAGCAGATCCGACAGTGGCGGAAACACCATATATTTT.